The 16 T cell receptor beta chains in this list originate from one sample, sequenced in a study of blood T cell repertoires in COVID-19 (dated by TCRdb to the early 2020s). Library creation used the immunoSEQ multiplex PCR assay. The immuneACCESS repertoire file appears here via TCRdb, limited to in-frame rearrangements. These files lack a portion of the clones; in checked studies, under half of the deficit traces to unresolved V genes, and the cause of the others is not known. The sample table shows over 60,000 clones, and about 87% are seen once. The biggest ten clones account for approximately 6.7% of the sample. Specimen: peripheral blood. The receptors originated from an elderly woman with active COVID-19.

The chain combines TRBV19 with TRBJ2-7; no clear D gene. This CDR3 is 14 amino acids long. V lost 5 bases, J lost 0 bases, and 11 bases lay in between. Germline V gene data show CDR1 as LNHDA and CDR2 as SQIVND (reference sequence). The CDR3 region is CASSASPSSYEQYF. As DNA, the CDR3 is TGTGCCAGTAGTGCCTCTCCGAGCTCCTACGAGCAGTACTTC. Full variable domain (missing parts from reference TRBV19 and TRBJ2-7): DGGITQSPKYLFRKEGQNVTLSCEQNLNHDAMYWYRQDPGQGLRLIYYSQIVNDFQKGDIAEGYSVSREKKESFPLTVTSAQKNPTAFYLCASSASPSSYEQYFGPGTRLTVT.

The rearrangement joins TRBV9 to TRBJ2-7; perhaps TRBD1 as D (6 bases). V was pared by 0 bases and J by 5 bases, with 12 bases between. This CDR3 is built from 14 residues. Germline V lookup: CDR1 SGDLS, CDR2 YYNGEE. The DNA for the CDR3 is TGTGCCAGCAGCGTAGGAGACAGGATACACGAGCAGTACTTC. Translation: CASSVGDRIHEQYF. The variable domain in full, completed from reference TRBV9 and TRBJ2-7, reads DSGVTQTPKHLITATGQRVTLRCSPRSGDLSVYWYQQSLDQGLQFLIQYYNGEERAKGNILERFSAQQFPDLHSELNLSSLELGDSALYFCASSVGDRIHEQYFGPGTRLTVT.

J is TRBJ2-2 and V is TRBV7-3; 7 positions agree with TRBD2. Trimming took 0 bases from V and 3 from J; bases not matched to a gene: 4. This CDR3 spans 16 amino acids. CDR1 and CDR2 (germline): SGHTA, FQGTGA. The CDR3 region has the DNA TGTGCCAGCAGCTTAACGATTGGGAGGGACACCGGGGAGCTGTTTTTT. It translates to CASSLTIGRDTGELFF.

The CDR3 nucleotides read TGTGCCAGTAGTAAGGCACTAGCGGGAGGACTCCAAAAGCTATACAATGAGCAGTTCTTC. This gives the protein CASSKALAGGLQKLYNEQFF. The V call is TRBV19, the J call TRBJ2-1, with 12 bases matching TRBD2. Germline V gives CDR1 LNHDA, CDR2 SQIVND (reference sequence). The V gene end was trimmed by 4 bases and the J gene end by 4 bases; junction bases not matched to a gene: 17. The CDR3 spans 20 residues.

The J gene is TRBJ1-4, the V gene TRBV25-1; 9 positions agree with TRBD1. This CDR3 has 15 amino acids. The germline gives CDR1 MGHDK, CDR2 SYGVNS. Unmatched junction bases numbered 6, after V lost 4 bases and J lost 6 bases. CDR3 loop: CASSAPGQGHEKLFF. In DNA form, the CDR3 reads TGTGCCAGCAGTGCCCCGGGACAGGGTCATGAAAAACTGTTTTTT. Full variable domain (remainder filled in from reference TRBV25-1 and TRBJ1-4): EADIYQTPRYLVIGTGKKITLECSQTMGHDKMYWYQQDPGMELHLIHYSYGVNSTEKGDLSSESTVSRIRTEHFPLTLESARPSHTSQYLCASSAPGQGHEKLFFGSGTQLSVL.

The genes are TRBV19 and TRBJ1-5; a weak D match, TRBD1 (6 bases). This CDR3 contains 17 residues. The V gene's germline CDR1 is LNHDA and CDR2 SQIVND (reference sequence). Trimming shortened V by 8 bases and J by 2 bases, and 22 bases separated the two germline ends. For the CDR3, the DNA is TGTGCCAGTTCTCAGCGGGGGGGCTCGAGTGGCAATCAGCCCCAGCATTTT. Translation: CASSQRGGSSGNQPQHF.

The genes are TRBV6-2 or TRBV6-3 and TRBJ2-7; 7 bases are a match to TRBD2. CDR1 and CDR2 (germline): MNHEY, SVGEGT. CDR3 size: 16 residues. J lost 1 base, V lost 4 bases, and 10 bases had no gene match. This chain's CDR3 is CASSSPRDYPSYEQYF. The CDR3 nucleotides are TGTGCCAGCAGTTCCCCACGGGACTACCCTTCCTACGAGCAGTACTTC.

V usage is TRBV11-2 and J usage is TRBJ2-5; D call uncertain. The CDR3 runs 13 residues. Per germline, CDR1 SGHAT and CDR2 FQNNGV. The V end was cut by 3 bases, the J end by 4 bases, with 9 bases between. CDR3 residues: CASSLEILETQYF. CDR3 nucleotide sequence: TGTGCCAGCAGCTTGGAGATTTTAGAGACCCAGTACTTC.

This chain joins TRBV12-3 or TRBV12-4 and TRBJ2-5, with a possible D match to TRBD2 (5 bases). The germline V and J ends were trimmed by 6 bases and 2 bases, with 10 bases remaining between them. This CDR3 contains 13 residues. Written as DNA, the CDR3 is TGTGCCAGCAGCCCCCCGGGGCAAGAGACCCAGTACTTC. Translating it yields CASSPPGQETQYF.

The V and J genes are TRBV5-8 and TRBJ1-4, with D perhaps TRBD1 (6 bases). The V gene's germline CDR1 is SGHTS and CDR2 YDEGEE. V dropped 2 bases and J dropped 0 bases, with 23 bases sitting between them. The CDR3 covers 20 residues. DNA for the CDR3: TGTGCCAGCAGCTTAAGTAGCCCGACAGGCGTTTTTGCAACTAATGAAAAACTGTTTTTT. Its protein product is CASSLSSPTGVFATNEKLFF.

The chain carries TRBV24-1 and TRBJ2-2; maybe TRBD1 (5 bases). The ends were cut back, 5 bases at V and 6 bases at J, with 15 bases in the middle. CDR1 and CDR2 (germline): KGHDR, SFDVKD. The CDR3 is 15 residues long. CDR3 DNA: TGTGCCACCAGTGTGGGCAGGGTAAATGCCGGGGAGCTGTTTTTT. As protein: CATSVGRVNAGELFF.

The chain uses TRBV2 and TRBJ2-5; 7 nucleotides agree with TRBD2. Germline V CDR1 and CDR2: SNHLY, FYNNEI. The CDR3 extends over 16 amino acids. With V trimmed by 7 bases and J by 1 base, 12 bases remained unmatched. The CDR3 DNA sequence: TGTGCCAGCAAGCCTAGCGGAGGAGGGGCCCAAGAGACCCAGTACTTC. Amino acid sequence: CASKPSGGGAQETQYF.

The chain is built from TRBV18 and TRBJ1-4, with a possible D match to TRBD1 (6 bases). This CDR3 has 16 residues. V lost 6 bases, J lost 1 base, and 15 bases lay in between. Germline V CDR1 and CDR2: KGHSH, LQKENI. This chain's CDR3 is CASSLTAGVTNEKLFF. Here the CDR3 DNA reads TGTGCCAGCTCCCTCACAGCAGGGGTAACTAATGAAAAACTGTTTTTT.

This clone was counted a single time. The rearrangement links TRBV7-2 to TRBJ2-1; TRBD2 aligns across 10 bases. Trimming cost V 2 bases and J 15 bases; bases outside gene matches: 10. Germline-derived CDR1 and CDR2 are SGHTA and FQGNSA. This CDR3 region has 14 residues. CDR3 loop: CASSLSASGRFTFF. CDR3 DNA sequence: TGTGCCAGCAGCTTAAGCGCTAGCGGGAGATTTACGTTCTTC. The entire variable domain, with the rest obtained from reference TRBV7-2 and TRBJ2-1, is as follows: GAGVSQSPSNKVTEKGKDVELRCDPISGHTALYWYRQSLGQGLEFLIYFQGNSAPDKSGLPSDRFSAERTGGSVSTLTIQRTQQEDSAVYLCASSLSASGRFTFFGPGTRLTVL.

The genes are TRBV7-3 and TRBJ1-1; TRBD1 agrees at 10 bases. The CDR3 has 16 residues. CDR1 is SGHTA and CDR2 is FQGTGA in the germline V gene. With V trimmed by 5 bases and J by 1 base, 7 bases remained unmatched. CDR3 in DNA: TGTGCCAGCAGCCCGGGGGACAGGGGAGGGAACACTGAAGCTTTCTTT. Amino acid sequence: CASSPGDRGGNTEAFF. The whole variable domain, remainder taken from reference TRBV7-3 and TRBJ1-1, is GAGVSQTPSNKVTEKGKYVELRCDPISGHTALYWYRQSLGQGPEFLIYFQGTGAADDSGLPNDRFFAVRPEGSVSTLKIQRTERGDSAVYLCASSPGDRGGNTEAFFGQGTRLTVV.

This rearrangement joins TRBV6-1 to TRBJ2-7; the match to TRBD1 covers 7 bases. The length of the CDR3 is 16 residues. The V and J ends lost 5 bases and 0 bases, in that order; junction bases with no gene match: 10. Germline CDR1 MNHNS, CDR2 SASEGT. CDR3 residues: CASSQEGGAGSYEQYF. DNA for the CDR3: TGTGCCAGCAGTCAAGAAGGGGGCGCCGGCTCCTACGAGCAGTACTTC.